This TCR beta chain was sequenced during a study of shared clonotypes between healthy human individuals. Overall study context: A donor's plate count was three for CD4 naive and three for CD4 memory; CD8 naive had two and CD8 memory one.

V lost 1 base and J lost 3, with 7 bases in between. The V gene's germline CDR1 is SGHTS and CDR2 YDEGEE. The CDR3 extends over 13 amino acids. HIV-negative, healthy adults without recent acute infections or vaccinations were the donors. Libraries were prepared by immunoSEQ multiplex PCR; TCRdb keeps only in-frame clonotypes and omits some of them. Altogether 1.6 million or so clones are present, 98% being singletons, with the ten largest covering around 0.38%. The chain employs TRBV5-8 and TRBJ2-5, with TRBD1 as a possible D gene (5 bases). Sequenced input: naive CD4+ T cells sorted from blood. The subset denotes: CD45RA+ positively selected. The sequence derives from a man in his thirties or forties in good health. This CDR3 is CASSLSREETQYF. CDR3 in DNA: TGTGCCAGCAGCTTGAGCAGGGAAGAGACCCAGTACTTC.